These 11 T cell receptor beta chains came from one sample sequenced in a study of monozygotic twins with inflammatory bowel disease. TCRdb derives one entry per CDR3 protein from the 5' RACE reads, leaving out DNA. The sample data list 440,000 or so distinct CDR3 sequences. Sequenced material: blood. These receptors all stem from a human donor with ulcerative colitis or Crohn's disease, or a healthy co-twin of an affected twin (not recorded which).

V and J are TRBV16 and TRBJ1-2; TCRdb lists TRBD1, though no DNA is available to test this call. Germline lookup yields CDR1 KGHSY and CDR2 FQNENV. This CDR3 comprises 15 residues. CDR3 protein: CASSHSKGAGYGYTF.

This chain uses TRBV10-3 with TRBJ2-7. This CDR3 contains 12 residues. Germline V gene data show CDR1 as ENHRY and CDR2 as SYGVKD. CDR3 amino acids: CAISEQRSEQYF.

The chain links TRBV2 to TRBJ2-1. Germline values: CDR1 SNHLY, CDR2 FYNNEI. The CDR3 is made up of 14 amino acids. The CDR3: CASSPSRSYNEQFF.

The J gene is TRBJ2-1, the V gene TRBV10-3. Germline assignment: CDR1 ENHRY and CDR2 SYGVKD. This CDR3 is built from 15 residues. The CDR3 protein is CAISGRPYTSNEQFF.

The V and J genes are TRBV20-1 and TRBJ2-5; TCRdb lists TRBD2, though no DNA is available to test this call. CDR3 length equals 16 residues. Germline V CDR1 and CDR2: DFQATT, SNEGSKA (reference sequence). The CDR3 reads CSAIPPSGGRVGTQYF.

Here the CDR3 reads CASSSRPGLAGPETQYF. The chain uses TRBV7-9 and TRBJ2-5; absent DNA, TCRdb's TRBD2 call cannot be checked. From germline, CDR1 is SEHNR and CDR2 FQNEAQ (reference sequence). The CDR3 totals 17 residues.

The V gene is TRBV5-5, the J gene TRBJ2-3; TCRdb calls TRBD2, which cannot be checked without DNA. Germline lookup yields CDR1 SGHKS and CDR2 YYEKEE (reference sequence). The CDR3 runs to 18 residues. This CDR3 reads CASSLAPGLAGTSDTQYF.

The chain combines TRBV7-6 with TRBJ2-7; the TCRdb call, TRBD2, lacks DNA for checking. Germline CDR1 reads SGHVS; CDR2 reads FNYEAQ. This CDR3 has 18 residues. The CDR3 here is CASSLDGEEAALGCEQYF. Supplemented by reference TRBV7-6 and TRBJ2-7, the full variable domain reads GAGVSQSPRYKVTKRGQDVALRCDPISGHVSLYWYRQALGQGPEFLTYFNYEAQQDKSGLPNDRFSAERPEGSISTLTIQRTEQRDSAMYRCASSLDGEEAALGCEQYFGPGTRLTVT.

The chain has TRBV24-1 and TRBJ2-5; TCRdb gives TRBD2 as the D gene, but with no DNA this cannot be confirmed. The CDR3 covers 16 residues. The V gene's germline CDR1 is KGHDR and CDR2 SFDVKD. The CDR3 spells CATSDTSSGSLGTQYF.

The V gene is TRBV20-1, the J gene TRBJ2-3; the TRBD2 assignment by TCRdb is unverifiable without DNA. Germline values: CDR1 DFQATT, CDR2 SNEGSKA (reference sequence). The CDR3 totals 19 residues. The CDR3 loop is CSARDGLRGSGSSTDTQYF.

The V gene is TRBV20-1, the J gene TRBJ2-3; TCRdb's D gene call, TRBD1, goes unchecked for lack of DNA. Germline CDR1 DFQATT, CDR2 SNEGSKA (reference sequence). The CDR3 sequence is 13 residues long. The CDR3 here is CSAGQGPTDTQYF.